This T cell receptor (beta chain) was captured in a study of blood T cell repertoires in COVID-19. The overall study: Samples representing acute and convalescent COVID-19 were sourced from the United States, Italy and Spain.

Authors' analysis steps: Scientists estimated how many nucleated cells there were by amplifying reference gene primers. Sequencing used immunoSEQ multiplex PCR; TCRdb keeps in-frame clones, though not all of them. The V and J calls and clone size come from that table; D and trimming were worked out from the DNA. The sample contains about 50,000 clones, approximately 80% of which appear only once. The Seattle patients joined while their infection was active and were tracked longitudinally afterward. Trimming took off 1 base at V and 4 bases at J, with 5 bases between the two ends. Germline lookup yields CDR1 SEHNR and CDR2 FQNEAQ (reference sequence). The CDR3 has 14 amino acids.

The sequence was obtained from a woman of 80 years or more with COVID-19, enrolled during active disease. The rearrangement links TRBV7-9 to TRBJ2-6; no clear D gene. Sequencing was performed on peripheral blood. The CDR3 DNA reads TGTGCCAGCAGCTTAGTCTCGGGGGCCAACGTCCTGACTTTC. Encoded protein: CASSLVSGANVLTF.